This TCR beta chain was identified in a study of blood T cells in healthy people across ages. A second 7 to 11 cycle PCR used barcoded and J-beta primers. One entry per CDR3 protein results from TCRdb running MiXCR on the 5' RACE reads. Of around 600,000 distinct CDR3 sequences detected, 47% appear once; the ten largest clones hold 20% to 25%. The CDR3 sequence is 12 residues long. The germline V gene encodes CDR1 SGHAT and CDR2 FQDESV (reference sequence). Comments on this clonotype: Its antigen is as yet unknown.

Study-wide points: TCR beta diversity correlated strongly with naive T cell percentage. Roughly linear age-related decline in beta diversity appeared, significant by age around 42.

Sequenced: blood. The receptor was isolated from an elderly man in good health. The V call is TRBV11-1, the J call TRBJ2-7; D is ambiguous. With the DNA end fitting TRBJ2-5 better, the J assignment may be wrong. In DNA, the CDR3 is TGTGCCAGCAGCTGGGATGCGGAGACCCAGTACTTC. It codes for CASSWDAETQYF.